Listed below are T cell receptor beta chains from one sample, sequenced in a study of chemoradiotherapy in HPV16-positive cancers. Data came from immunoSEQ multiplex PCR; TCRdb stores just in-frame clones and leaves some out. The table includes roughly 5,400 clones, just over 85% detected once. The material was blood, obtained from a patient who underwent chemoradiotherapy. The receptor source for this set is a human donor with HPV-associated anogenital cancer. Both conserved end residues are part of each CDR3. The D gene is left open where the match is weak. Only some rows state a clone size, as once, few, many or a class for expanded clones.

j_call	d_call	clone_size	v_call	cdr3_nt	cdr3_aa
TRBJ1-5	TRBD1	.	TRBV7-8	TGTGCCAGCAGCTTAGCGGGACAGAGCAATCAGCCCCAGCATTTT	CASSLAGQSNQPQHF
TRBJ1-2	.	once	TRBV25-1	TGTGCCAGCAGTGGGGACACATCCTATGGCTACACCTTC	CASSGDTSYGYTF
TRBJ1-2	.	.	TRBV10-3	TGTGCCATCAGAGTACCGGGACGGAGTAACTATGGCTACACCTTC	CAIRVPGRSNYGYTF
TRBJ1-1	.	.	TRBV7-9	TGTGCCAGCAGCTTACAGGTAATGAACACTGAAGCTTTCTTT	CASSLQVMNTEAFF
TRBJ2-1	.	.	TRBV7-2	TGTGCCAGCAGCTTAGAAGTGCCTAGCTCCTACAATGAGCAGTTCTTC	CASSLEVPSSYNEQFF
TRBJ1-6	.	once	TRBV7-9	TGTGCCAGCAGCTTAGGAAAAAGTAATTCGCCCCTCCACTTT	CASSLGKSNSPLHF
TRBJ2-7	.	.	TRBV18	TGTGCCAGCTCACCAAGTTCCGGGGTTAATGCCTACGAGCAGTACTTC	CASSPSSGVNAYEQYF
TRBJ2-1	TRBD2	.	TRBV19	TGTGCCAGTAGCCTCGGACTAGCGGGAGGGCCTGGGGGTTACAATGAGCAGTTCTTC	CASSLGLAGGPGGYNEQFF
TRBJ1-2	TRBD1	.	TRBV5-1	TGCGCCAGCCAAGACGGACAGGGCCATGGCTATGGCTACACCTTC	CASQDGQGHGYGYTF
TRBJ1-1	.	.	TRBV2	TGTGCCAGCAGTCCTTCCTTGGGGGGTCGGAACACTGAAGCTTTCTTT	CASSPSLGGRNTEAFF